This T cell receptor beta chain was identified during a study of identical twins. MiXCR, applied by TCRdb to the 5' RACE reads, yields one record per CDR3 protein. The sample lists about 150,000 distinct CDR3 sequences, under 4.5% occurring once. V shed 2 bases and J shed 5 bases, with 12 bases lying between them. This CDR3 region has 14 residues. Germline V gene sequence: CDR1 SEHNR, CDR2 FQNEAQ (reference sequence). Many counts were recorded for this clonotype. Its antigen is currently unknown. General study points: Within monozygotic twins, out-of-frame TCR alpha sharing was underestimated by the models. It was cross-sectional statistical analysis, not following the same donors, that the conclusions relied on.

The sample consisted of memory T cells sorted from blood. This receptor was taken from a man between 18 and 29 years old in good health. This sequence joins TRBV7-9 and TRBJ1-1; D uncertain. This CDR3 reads CASSLTGMGTEAFF. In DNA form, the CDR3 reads TGTGCCAGCAGCTTAACGGGAATGGGTACTGAAGCTTTCTTT.